These 13 T cell receptor beta chains share one sample of origin, sequenced in a study of cytomegalovirus exposure and HLA in healthy donors. The PCR ran on 60 Vbeta and 13 Jbeta primers. Libraries were prepared by immunoSEQ multiplex PCR; TCRdb keeps only in-frame clonotypes and omits some of them. The sample has 150,000 to 200,000 clones, under 90% seen once. Material for sequencing was PBMCs. The receptors derive from a man aged 18 to 35 in good health and CMV-seronegative.

The chain is built from TRBV6-5 and TRBJ2-1; 7 nucleotides agree with TRBD1. Germline CDR1 MNHEY, CDR2 SVGAGI. The CDR3 is made up of 14 amino acids. Trimming cost V 0 bases and J 6 bases; bases outside gene matches: 2. This CDR3 reads CASSYSGQINEQFF. The CDR3, as DNA: TGTGCCAGCAGTTACTCGGGACAGATCAATGAGCAGTTCTTC.

About this clone itself: This CDR3 is also generated by other DNA sequences in the sample. The chain uses TRBV2 and TRBJ1-2; 7 bases agree with TRBD1. Per the germline V gene, CDR1 is SNHLY and CDR2 is FYNNEI. Losses at the gene ends were 3 bases for V and 5 bases for J; bases not matched to a gene: 6. This CDR3 region has 14 residues. The CDR3 reads CASSERGPNYGYTF. CDR3 bases: TGTGCCAGCAGTGAGAGGGGGCCGAATTATGGCTACACCTTC.

A few counts support this clone. This chain uses TRBV30 with TRBJ1-1; the D gene is possibly TRBD1 (6 bases). V lost 3 bases and J lost 2, with 16 bases in between. The germline gives CDR1 GTSNPN, CDR2 SVGIG (reference sequence). CDR3 length: 15 residues. The CDR3: CAWSGSGHLNTEAFF. CDR3 nucleotide sequence: TGTGCCTGGAGCGGATCGGGACACCTTAACACTGAAGCTTTCTTT.

This chain uses TRBV12-5 with TRBJ1-4, with 9 bases aligning to TRBD1. Looked up from germline, CDR1 is LGHNT and CDR2 is FRNRAP. V shed 0 bases, J shed 7 bases, and the junction held 6 bases outside the gene matches. The CDR3 runs 16 residues. CDR3 sequence reads: CASGLVRDRVTEKLFF. The CDR3 DNA is TGTGCTAGTGGTTTGGTACGGGACAGGGTCACTGAAAAACTGTTTTTT.

This chain links TRBV6-1 with TRBJ1-1, with TRBD1 as a possible D gene (5 bases). This CDR3 contains 12 residues. CDR1 and CDR2 from the germline V gene are MNHNS and SASEGT. V was pared by 3 bases and J by 9 bases, with 11 bases between. The CDR3 spells CASSDQGRKAFF. The CDR3 DNA reads TGTGCCAGCAGTGACCAGGGCAGAAAAGCTTTCTTT.

The table lists this clone with many counts. This chain joins TRBV9 and TRBJ2-5; D possibly corresponds to TRBD1 (6 bases). V lost 4 bases, J lost 1 base, and 11 bases lay in between. This CDR3 has 14 residues. Germline CDR1 is SGDLS and CDR2 is YYNGEE. The CDR3 region is CASSPQTGQETQYF. The CDR3 DNA sequence: TGTGCCAGCAGCCCGCAGACAGGCCAAGAGACCCAGTACTTC. The full variable domain, rest sourced from reference TRBV9 and TRBJ2-5, is DSGVTQTPKHLITATGQRVTLRCSPRSGDLSVYWYQQSLDQGLQFLIQYYNGEERAKGNILERFSAQQFPDLHSELNLSSLELGDSALYFCASSPQTGQETQYFGPGTRLLVL.

This clone has just a few counts. The V gene is TRBV5-1, the J gene TRBJ2-7; 8 bases line up with TRBD1. J lost 4 bases, V lost 0 bases, and 6 bases had no gene match. Germline-derived CDR1 and CDR2 are SGHRS and YFSETQ. The CDR3 sequence is 15 residues long. CDR3 nucleotides: TGCGCCAGCAGCTTGGAAGCAGGGGGCTTTTACGAGCAGTACTTC. Translated, it gives CASSLEAGGFYEQYF.

The chain carries TRBV6-1 and TRBJ1-5, with TRBD1 identical over 9 bases. The V gene's germline CDR1 is MNHNS and CDR2 SASEGT. CDR3 length: 14 amino acids. V gave up 3 bases and J gave up 5 bases; unmatched junction bases: 2. CDR3 coding DNA: TGTGCCAGCAGTGACAACAGGGGGCATCAGCCCCAGCATTTT. It yields the protein CASSDNRGHQPQHF.

The chain combines TRBV9 with TRBJ1-1; D perhaps matches TRBD1 (6 bases). Germline CDR1 and CDR2: SGDLS and YYNGEE. The CDR3 runs to 14 residues. The ends were cut back, 0 bases at V and 8 bases at J, with 14 bases in the middle. DNA of the CDR3: TGTGCCAGCAGCGTAGTGGGGGCCTACGGAGAAGCTTTCTTT. Its protein is CASSVVGAYGEAFF.

The gene calls are TRBV7-2 and TRBJ1-6; a weak D match, TRBD1 (6 bases). The CDR3 contains 17 residues. The germline gives CDR1 SGHTA, CDR2 FQGNSA. Trimming removed 4 bases from V and 7 bases from J, with 20 bases in between. DNA for the CDR3: TGTGCCAGCAGCTCCCCCCCAGGGGAAACCTTAAATTCACCCCTCCACTTT. Encoded protein: CASSSPPGETLNSPLHF.

This clone was seen only once. The gene calls are TRBV29-1 and TRBJ2-2; D remains ambiguous. Germline CDR1 reads SQVTM; CDR2 reads ANQGSEA. CDR3 length: 12 amino acids. V shed 2 bases and J shed 6 bases, with 7 bases lying between them. The CDR3: CSVENAAGELFF. CDR3 nucleotide sequence: TGCAGCGTTGAAAACGCGGCCGGGGAGCTGTTTTTT.

The gene calls are TRBV25-1 and TRBJ2-1, with D perhaps matching TRBD2 (6 bases). Trimming removed 3 bases at V and 12 bases at J, with 15 bases between. CDR3 length: 13 amino acids. The germline CDR1 and CDR2 sequences are MGHDK and SYGVNS. The CDR3 spells CASSESLRGLQFF. In DNA, the CDR3 is TGTGCCAGCAGTGAGTCGCTGCGGGGCTTGCAGTTCTTC.

V gene TRBV6-1 combines with J gene TRBJ2-1; 8 nucleotides line up with TRBD2. Germline loops: CDR1 MNHNS, CDR2 SASEGT. Unmatched junction bases numbered 3, after V lost 8 bases and J lost 0 bases. The CDR3 sequence is 14 residues long. The CDR3 region has the DNA TGTGCCAGCCCAGCGGGGGCCTCCTACAATGAGCAGTTCTTC. It codes for CASPAGASYNEQFF.